This T cell receptor (beta chain) is drawn from a study of T cell responses to AZD1222 COVID-19 vaccine. Study-wide findings and caveats: Clonal diversity was possibly underestimated, and white British individuals and females predominated among donors. Among vaccine-associated CD4 TCRs, coverage spanned spike, with dominance at 160-218 and 743-854. Per reports, nearly half of all spike-specific TCRs target regions that are unmutated in variants.

Repertoires were generated with immunoSEQ multiplex PCR, while TCRdb's copy carries only in-frame clones and drops some. The sample holds around 200,000 clones; around nine tenths are singletons and the top ten take roughly 8%. A word on this clone: The target antigen is unknown.

Germline V gene sequence: CDR1 MNHEY, CDR2 SMNVEV (reference sequence). The germline V and J ends were trimmed by 4 bases and 6 bases, with 6 bases remaining between them. This CDR3 is 11 amino acids long. The V call is TRBV27, the J call TRBJ1-2; D ambiguous. The input for sequencing was peripheral blood, taken on day 0 of AZD1222 vaccination. The clonotype comes from an adult in good health. CDR3 nucleotide sequence: TGTGCCAGCAGTTCGGGAAATGGCTACACCTTC. Its protein product is CASSSGNGYTF.